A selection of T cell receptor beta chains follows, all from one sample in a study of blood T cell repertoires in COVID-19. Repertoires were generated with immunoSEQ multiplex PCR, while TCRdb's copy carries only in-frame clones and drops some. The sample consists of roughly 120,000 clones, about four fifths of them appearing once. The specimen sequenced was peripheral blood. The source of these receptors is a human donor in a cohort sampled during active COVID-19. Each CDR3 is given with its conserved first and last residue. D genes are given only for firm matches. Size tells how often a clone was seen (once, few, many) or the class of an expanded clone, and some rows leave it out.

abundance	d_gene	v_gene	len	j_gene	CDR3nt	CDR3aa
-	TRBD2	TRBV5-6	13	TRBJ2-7	TGTGCCAGCAGCTTGAGCGGGGCCGGAGAGCAGTACTTC	CASSLSGAGEQYF
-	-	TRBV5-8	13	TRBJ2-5	TGTGCCAGCAGCTACGGGACACCGAAGACCCAGTACTTC	CASSYGTPKTQYF
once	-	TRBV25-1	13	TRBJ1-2	TGTGCCAGCAGCGTATGGGACTATGGGGGCTACACCTTC	CASSVWDYGGYTF
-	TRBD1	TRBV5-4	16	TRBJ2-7	TGTGCCAGCAGCTTGGGTACCCCGGGACAGGGCTACGAGCAGTACTTC	CASSLGTPGQGYEQYF
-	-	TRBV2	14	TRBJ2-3	TGTGCCAGCAGTGAACGGGGGGCGGGAGATACGCAGTATTTT	CASSERGAGDTQYF
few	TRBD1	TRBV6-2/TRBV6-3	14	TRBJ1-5	TGTGCCAGCAGTTACGGGACAGGTCGTCAGCCCCAGCATTTT	CASSYGTGRQPQHF
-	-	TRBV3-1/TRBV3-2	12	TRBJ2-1	TGTGCCAGCAGCCAAGGTCCACTCGAGCAGTTCTTC	CASSQGPLEQFF
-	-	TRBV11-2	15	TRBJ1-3	TGTGCCAGCAGCCACTTCATGCGGGACTCAAACACCATATATTTT	CASSHFMRDSNTIYF
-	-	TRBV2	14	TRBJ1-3	TGTGCCAGCAGTGGGGCTACGTCTGGAAACACCATATATTTT	CASSGATSGNTIYF
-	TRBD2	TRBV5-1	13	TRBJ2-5	TGCGCCAGCAGCCCGACTAGCCCAGAGACCCAGTACTTC	CASSPTSPETQYF
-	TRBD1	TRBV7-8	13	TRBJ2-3	TGTGCCAGCAGCCCACAGGGGGCGGGTACGCAGTATTTT	CASSPQGAGTQYF
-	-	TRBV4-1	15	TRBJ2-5	TGCGCCAGCAGCCCCGGGGGACCAGGCGGAGAGACCCAGTACTTC	CASSPGGPGGETQYF
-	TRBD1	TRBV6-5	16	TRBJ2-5	TGTGCCAGCAGTTACCGGACAGGGGGGGCCGAAGAGACCCAGTACTTC	CASSYRTGGAEETQYF
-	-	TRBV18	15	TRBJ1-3	TGTGCCAGCTCACCGGGACAAGAGGCTGGAAACACCATATATTTT	CASSPGQEAGNTIYF
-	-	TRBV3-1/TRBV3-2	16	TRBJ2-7	TGTGCCAGCAGCCGACACCTGAGGGTTAGCGCCTACGAGCAGTACTTC	CASSRHLRVSAYEQYF
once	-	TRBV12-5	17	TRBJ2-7	TGTGCTAGTGGTTTGGTACGGTGGGTGGCAGGGGCCTACGAGCAGTACTTC	CASGLVRWVAGAYEQYF
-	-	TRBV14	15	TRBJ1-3	TGTGCCAGCAGCCAAGGAACCGGCGGTGGAAACACCATATATTTT	CASSQGTGGGNTIYF
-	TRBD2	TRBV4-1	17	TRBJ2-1	TGCGCCAGCAGCCAAGTTGGAGGACTAGAAGGTTACAATGAGCAGTTCTTC	CASSQVGGLEGYNEQFF
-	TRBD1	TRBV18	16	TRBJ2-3	TGTGCCAGCTCACCCCCGACAGGGAGTGGGCCAGATACGCAGTATTTT	CASSPPTGSGPDTQYF
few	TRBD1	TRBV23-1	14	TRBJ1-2	TGCGCCAGCGCCCGCGAGGGGGCTCTCTATGGCTACACCTTC	CASAREGALYGYTF
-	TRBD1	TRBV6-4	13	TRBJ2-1	TGTGCCAGCAGTCCGGGGACAGCAAATGAGCAGTTCTTC	CASSPGTANEQFF
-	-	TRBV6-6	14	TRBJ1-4	TGTGCCAGCAAGCAGACAGTATCTAATGAAAAACTGTTTTTT	CASKQTVSNEKLFF
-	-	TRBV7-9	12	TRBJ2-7	TGTGCCAGCAGCCTGAGCTCCTACGAGCAGTACTTC	CASSLSSYEQYF
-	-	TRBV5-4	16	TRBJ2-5	TGTGCCAGCAGCTTGGTGGTCAGGGATTCCCAAGAGACCCAGTACTTC	CASSLVVRDSQETQYF
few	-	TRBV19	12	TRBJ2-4	TGTGCCAGTAGTAGCAGGGGAGACATTCAGTACTTC	CASSSRGDIQYF
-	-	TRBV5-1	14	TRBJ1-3	TGCGCCAGCAGTGCGGGCGACTCTGGAAACACCATATATTTT	CASSAGDSGNTIYF
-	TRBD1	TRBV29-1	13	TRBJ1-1	TGCAGCGTTGCGGGACAGATGAACACTGAAGCTTTCTTT	CSVAGQMNTEAFF
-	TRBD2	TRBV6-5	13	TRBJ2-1	TGTGCCAGCAGGAGCGGGGGGGCCTTTGAGCAGTTCTTC	CASRSGGAFEQFF
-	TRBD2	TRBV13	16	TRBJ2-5	TGTGCCAGCAGCTTGGGCCAGGGACTAGCATTTGAGACCCAGTACTTC	CASSLGQGLAFETQYF
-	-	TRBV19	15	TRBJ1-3	TGTGCCAGTATCGGCCGGGTAAGCTCTGGAAACACCATATATTTT	CASIGRVSSGNTIYF
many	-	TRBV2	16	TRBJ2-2	TGTGCCAGAGACAGGGGTAGCGCGGGGGGGCCCGGGGAGCTGTTTTTT	CARDRGSAGGPGELFF
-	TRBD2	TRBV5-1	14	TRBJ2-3	TGCGCCAGCAGCCGGGCGGGGGGTTCAGATACGCAGTATTTT	CASSRAGGSDTQYF
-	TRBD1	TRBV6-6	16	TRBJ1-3	TGTGCCAGCACTTCACAGGGGGGATTCTCTGGAAACACCATATATTTT	CASTSQGGFSGNTIYF
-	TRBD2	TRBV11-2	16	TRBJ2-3	TGTGCCAGCAGCTTAGGACTAGCGGGGACCACAGATACGCAGTATTTT	CASSLGLAGTTDTQYF
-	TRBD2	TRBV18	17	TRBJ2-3	TGTGCCAGCTCACCACCAGCAGCGGGGGGATTCGGAGATACGCAGTATTTT	CASSPPAAGGFGDTQYF
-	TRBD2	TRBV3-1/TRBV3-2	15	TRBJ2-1	TGTGCCAGCAGCCAAGATGCCAGCGGGGATAATGAGCAGTTCTTC	CASSQDASGDNEQFF
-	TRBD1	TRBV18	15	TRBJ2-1	TGTGCCAGCTCACTGGACAGGGGCTCCTACAATGAGCAGTTCTTC	CASSLDRGSYNEQFF
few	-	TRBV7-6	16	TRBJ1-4	TGTGCCAGCAGCTTAGATGTTACAGGGCCGAGAGAAAAACTGTTTTTT	CASSLDVTGPREKLFF
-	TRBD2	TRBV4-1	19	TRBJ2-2	TGCGCCAGCAGCCAAGGTCTCCCGGGACTAGCTCCCAACACCGGGGAGCTGTTTTTT	CASSQGLPGLAPNTGELFF
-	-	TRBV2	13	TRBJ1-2	TGTGCCAGCACCACCACGACAGGTGCTGGCTACACCTTC	CASTTTTGAGYTF
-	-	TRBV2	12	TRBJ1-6	TGTGCCAGCAGTGTGGGACTTTCGCCCCTCCACTTT	CASSVGLSPLHF
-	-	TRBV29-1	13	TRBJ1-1	TGCAGCGTTCGCGCGGCGCTGGGCACTGAAGCTTTCTTT	CSVRAALGTEAFF